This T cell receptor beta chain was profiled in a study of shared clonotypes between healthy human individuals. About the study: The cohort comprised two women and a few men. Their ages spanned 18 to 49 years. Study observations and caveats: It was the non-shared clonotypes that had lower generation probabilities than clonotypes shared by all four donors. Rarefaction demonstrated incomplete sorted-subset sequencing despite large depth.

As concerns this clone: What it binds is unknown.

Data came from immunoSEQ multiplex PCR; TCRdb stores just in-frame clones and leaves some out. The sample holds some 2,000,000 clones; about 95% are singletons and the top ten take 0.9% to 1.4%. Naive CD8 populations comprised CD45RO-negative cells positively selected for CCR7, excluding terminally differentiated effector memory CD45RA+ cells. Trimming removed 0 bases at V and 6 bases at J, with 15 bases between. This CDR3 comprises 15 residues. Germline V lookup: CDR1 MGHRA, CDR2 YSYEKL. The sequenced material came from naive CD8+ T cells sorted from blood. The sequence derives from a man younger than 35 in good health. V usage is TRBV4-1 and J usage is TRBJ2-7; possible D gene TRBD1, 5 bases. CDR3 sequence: CASSQDRQGLSEQYF. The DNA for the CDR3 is TGCGCCAGCAGCCAAGATCGGCAGGGTCTGAGCGAGCAGTACTTC.